This T cell receptor (beta chain) was sequenced for a study of PD-1 blockade in mismatch repair-deficient tumors (dated by TCRdb to about 2017). At the level of the whole study: Between late 2013 and 2016, approximately 90 consecutive patients with some 11 mismatch repair-deficient cancer types, all previously treated and progressing, were enrolled in the trial. Deep sequencing of TCR CDR3 regions was used to track tumor-associated T cell clones in peripheral blood of patients responding to PD-1 blockade.

Library creation used the immunoSEQ multiplex PCR assay. TCRdb's version of the immuneACCESS table is confined to in-frame rearrangements and falls short of the full clone set. An unresolved V gene accounts for under half of the shortfall where checked; the remainder is of unknown origin. Here the sample has more than 85,000 clones; 65% to 85% occur a single time. 6.3% of the sample is held by the ten biggest clonotypes. Comment on this clone: Its antigen specificity is not known. No base-level quality is on record; no much larger clone is a single base apart.

Mismatch repair deficiency in every enrolled patient was established by polymerase chain reaction or immunohistochemistry. TCR sequencing was carried out for three patients who responded to pembrolizumab therapy. The phase II trial prospectively evaluated PD-1 blockade with pembrolizumab in advanced mismatch repair-deficient cancers, independent of tissue of origin. Peripheral blood T cell samples were collected serially, before PD-1 blockade began and at several time points afterward. Blood sampling time points were reported as weeks after the first dose of pembrolizumab. Beyond this particular receptor, the publication reports: After pembrolizumab, tumor-resident clones, which were often undetectable in blood before treatment, expanded rapidly and then contracted, generally ahead of radiologic responses.

The CDR3 sequence holds 15 residues, the cysteine and phenylalanine included. The sequence is cut down to CDR3 DNA, 45 bases in frame from base 1. From the germline V gene (reference sequence), CDR1 is LNHDA and CDR2 is SQIVND. Germline trimming: 9 bases from V, 6 bases from J; junction bases outside gene matches: 15. The receptor comes from an adult with mismatch repair-deficient cancer. The chain uses TRBV19 and TRBJ1-1, with 8 bases matching TRBD1. The sample in question was peripheral blood, obtained 35 to 37 weeks after starting pembrolizumab. The CDR3 here reads CASGTIDRGSAEAFF. The nucleotide sequence is TGTGCCAGCGGAACTATAGACAGGGGTAGCGCTGAAGCTTTCTTT.